The present TCR beta chain was sequenced within a study of T cells after yellow fever vaccination (dated by TCRdb to about 2019). Broadly, across the study: Libraries from fractions with low cell numbers were prepared with the SMART-Seq v4 Ultra Low Input RNA kit. Bulk TCR alpha and beta repertoires were sequenced longitudinally to track T-cell clones before and after primary and booster YFV17D yellow fever vaccination. Two healthy male donors, one aged 18 to 30 and one aged 30 to 40 years, made up the cohort. Bulk PBMC replicates and cell subsets were isolated from blood drawn at multiple timepoints before and after both primary and secondary immunization. Overall study results and their limits: Compared with the primary T-cell response, the secondary T-cell response was weaker but faster, peaking on day 5 rather than day 15. Most clones expanded after primary vaccination (around 96% of CD4 and around nine tenths of CD8) were re-detected after the booster, suggesting that broad memory maintenance occurred. Because only two donors were included in the study, the extent to which the findings can be generalized is limited. A small fraction of clonotypes appeared in both the CD4 and CD8 compartments, likely as a result of convergent recombination. Computational filtering was needed because FACS-sorted repertoires could contain abundant contaminating clonotypes from the bulk population.

Reading the label with the study, this specimen's treatment or condition is: live attenuated yellow fever vaccine strain. A standard Ficoll-Paque protocol was used to isolate PBMCs from peripheral blood. Dynabeads CD4 and CD8 positive selection kits were used to isolate the CD4 and CD8 T-cell fractions. RNA was extracted with TriZol from bulk PBMCs, CD4 and CD8 fractions, and dextramer-positive and dextramer-negative fractions. To note about this clonotype: Its recognized antigen is unknown. Within one base of it there is no much larger clone, and no base qualities were kept.

The sequencer was an Illumina NovaSeq 6000. TCR cDNA was synthesized by 5'RACE template switching, which introduced a universal primer site and unique molecular identifiers. Priming of cDNA synthesis was performed from both the TCR alpha and TCR beta constant segments. Libraries were amplified in two PCR steps, with sample barcodes and sequencing adapters added in the second step. Libraries were sequenced on Illumina HiSeq 2500 (2x100 bp) or NovaSeq (2x150 bp). In the original analysis: Reads were demultiplexed and collapsed into UMI consensus sequences with MIGEC, and V(D)J alignment was performed with MiXCR. Clonotypes responding to the vaccine were identified with edgeR on replicate PBMC samples, with the criteria of FDR below 0.01 and a log2 fold change above 5 up to day 15. Each bulk clonotype received a CD4 or CD8 identity based on whether the sequenced CD4 or CD8 repertoire contained that clonotype at higher abundance. The public reads were run again by TCRdb, first through fastp at Q25 and then through MiXCR, and only productive beta chains were kept. Entries that share a CDR3 protein sequence are merged under the most common genes and DNA. TCRdb's processing, not the study's, gives the V and J calls here. The sample contains under 400,000 distinct CDR3 sequences, under 15% of them found a single time. 2.5% to 4% of the sample is held by the ten biggest clonotypes.

Deletion took 3 bases off V and 9 bases off J, with a span of 6 bases between the germline ends. The CDR3 starts with the cysteine, ends with the phenylalanine, and has 11 residues. The sequence is cut down to CDR3 DNA, 33 bases in frame from base 1. CDR1 and CDR2 are drawn from the germline V gene: SGHDN, FVKESK. Sequenced here: CD4+ T cells sorted from PBMCs, sampled 15 days after the yellow fever booster vaccination. The chain links TRBV14 with TRBJ2-1; no confident D gene assignment can be made. The receptor was isolated from a man younger than 30 who received the YFV17D yellow fever vaccine. The CDR3 reads as follows: CASSHFGEQFF. The DNA is as follows: TGTGCCAGCAGCCACTTCGGTGAGCAGTTCTTC.